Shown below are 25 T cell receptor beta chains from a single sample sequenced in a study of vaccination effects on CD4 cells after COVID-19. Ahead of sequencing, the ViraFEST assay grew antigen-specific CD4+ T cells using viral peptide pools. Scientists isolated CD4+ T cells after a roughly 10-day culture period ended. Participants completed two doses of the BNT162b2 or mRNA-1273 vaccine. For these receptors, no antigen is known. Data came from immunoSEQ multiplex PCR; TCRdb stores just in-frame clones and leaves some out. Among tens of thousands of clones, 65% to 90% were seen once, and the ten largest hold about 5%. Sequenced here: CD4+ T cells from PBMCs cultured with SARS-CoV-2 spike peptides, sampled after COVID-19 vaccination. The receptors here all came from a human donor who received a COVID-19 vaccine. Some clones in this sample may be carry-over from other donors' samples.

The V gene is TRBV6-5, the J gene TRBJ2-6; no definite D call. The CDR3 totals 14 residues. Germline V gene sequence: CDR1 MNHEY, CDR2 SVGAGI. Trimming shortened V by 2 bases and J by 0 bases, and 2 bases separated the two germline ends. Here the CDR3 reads CASSYLSGANVLTF. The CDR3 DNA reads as TGTGCCAGCAGTTACCTCTCTGGGGCCAACGTCCTGACTTTC.

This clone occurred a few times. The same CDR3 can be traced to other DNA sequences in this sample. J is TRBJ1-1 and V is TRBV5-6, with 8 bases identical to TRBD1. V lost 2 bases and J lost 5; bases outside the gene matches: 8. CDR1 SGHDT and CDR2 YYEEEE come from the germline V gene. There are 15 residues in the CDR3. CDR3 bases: TGTGCCAGCAGCTTCGGTGGACAGGGCGGAACTGAAGCTTTCTTT. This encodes CASSFGGQGGTEAFF. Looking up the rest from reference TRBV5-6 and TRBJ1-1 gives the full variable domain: DAGVTQSPTHLIKTRGQQVTLRCSPKSGHDTVSWYQQALGQGPQFIFQYYEEEERQRGNFPDRFSGHQFPNYSSELNVNALLLGDSALYLCASSFGGQGGTEAFFGQGTRLTVV.

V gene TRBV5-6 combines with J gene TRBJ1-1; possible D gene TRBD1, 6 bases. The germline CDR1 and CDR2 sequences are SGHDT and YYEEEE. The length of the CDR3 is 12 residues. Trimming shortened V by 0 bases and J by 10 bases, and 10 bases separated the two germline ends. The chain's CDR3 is CASSLGKGVAFF. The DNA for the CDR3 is TGTGCCAGCAGCTTGGGCAAGGGGGTAGCTTTCTTT.

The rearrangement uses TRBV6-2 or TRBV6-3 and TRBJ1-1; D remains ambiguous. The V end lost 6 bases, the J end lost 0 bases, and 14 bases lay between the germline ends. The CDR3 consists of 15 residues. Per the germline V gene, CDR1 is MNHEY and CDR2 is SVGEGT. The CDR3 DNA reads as TGTGCCAGCAGCTCCAGGCCGGGGATGAACACTGAAGCTTTCTTT. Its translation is CASSSRPGMNTEAFF.

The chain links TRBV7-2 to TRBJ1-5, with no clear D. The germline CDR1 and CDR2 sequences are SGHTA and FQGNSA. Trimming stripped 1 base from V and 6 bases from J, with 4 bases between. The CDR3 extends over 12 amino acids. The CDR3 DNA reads TGTGCCAGCAGCTTAGATGCTCAGCCCCAGCATTTT. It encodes CASSLDAQPQHF.

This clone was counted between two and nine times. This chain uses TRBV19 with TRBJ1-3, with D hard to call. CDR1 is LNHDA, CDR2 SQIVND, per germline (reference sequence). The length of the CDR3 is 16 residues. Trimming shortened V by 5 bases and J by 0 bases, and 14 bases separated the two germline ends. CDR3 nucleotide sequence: TGTGCCAGTAGTCCAAGGGTGGAGATCTCTGGAAACACCATATATTTT. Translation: CASSPRVEISGNTIYF. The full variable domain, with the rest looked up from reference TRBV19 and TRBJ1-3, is DGGITQSPKYLFRKEGQNVTLSCEQNLNHDAMYWYRQDPGQGLRLIYYSQIVNDFQKGDIAEGYSVSREKKESFPLTVTSAQKNPTAFYLCASSPRVEISGNTIYFGEGSWLTVV.

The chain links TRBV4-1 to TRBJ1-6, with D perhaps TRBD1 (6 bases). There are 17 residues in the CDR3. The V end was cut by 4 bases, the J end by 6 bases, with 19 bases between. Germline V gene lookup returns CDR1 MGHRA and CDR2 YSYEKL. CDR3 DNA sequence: TGCGCCAGCAGCCTTACCACCCAGACAGGAGGTAATTCACCCCTCCACTTT. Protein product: CASSLTTQTGGNSPLHF.

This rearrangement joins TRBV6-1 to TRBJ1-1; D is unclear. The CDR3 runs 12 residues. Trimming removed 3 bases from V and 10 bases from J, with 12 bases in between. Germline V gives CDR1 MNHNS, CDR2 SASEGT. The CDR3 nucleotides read TGTGCCAGCAGTGATACGATGAAGGGAGCTTTCTTT. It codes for CASSDTMKGAFF.

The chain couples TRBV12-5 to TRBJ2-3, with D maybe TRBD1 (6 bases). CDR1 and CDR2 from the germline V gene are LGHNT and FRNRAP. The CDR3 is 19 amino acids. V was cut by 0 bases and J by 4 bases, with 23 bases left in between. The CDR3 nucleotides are TGTGCTAGTGGTTTGGTAAAAGACGGGCAGGGGCCGGTTGCAGATACGCAGTATTTT. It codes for CASGLVKDGQGPVADTQYF.

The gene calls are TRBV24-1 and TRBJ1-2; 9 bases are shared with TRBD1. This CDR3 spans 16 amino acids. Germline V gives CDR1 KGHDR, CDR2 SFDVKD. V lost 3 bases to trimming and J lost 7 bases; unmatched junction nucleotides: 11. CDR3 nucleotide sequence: TGTGCCACCAGTGATCCAAGACAGGGGGGGATTGGTGGCTACACCTTC. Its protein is CATSDPRQGGIGGYTF.

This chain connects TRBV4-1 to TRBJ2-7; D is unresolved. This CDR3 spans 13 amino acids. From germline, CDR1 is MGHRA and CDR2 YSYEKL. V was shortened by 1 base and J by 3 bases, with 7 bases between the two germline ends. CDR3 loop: CASSQVLHYEQYV. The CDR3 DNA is TGCGCCAGCAGCCAAGTATTACACTACGAGCAGTACGTC.

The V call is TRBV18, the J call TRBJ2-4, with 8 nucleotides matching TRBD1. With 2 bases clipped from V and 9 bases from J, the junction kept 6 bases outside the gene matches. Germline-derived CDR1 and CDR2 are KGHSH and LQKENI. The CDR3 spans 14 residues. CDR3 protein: CASSPSPGGSIQYF. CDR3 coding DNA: TGTGCCAGCTCACCAAGCCCAGGGGGCAGCATTCAGTACTTC.

CDR3 loop: CASKGAASGNTIYF. The CDR3 region has the DNA TGTGCCAGCAAGGGGGCAGCCTCTGGAAACACCATATATTTT. The chain is built from TRBV7-2 and TRBJ1-3, with 7 positions matching TRBD1. The CDR3 length is 14 residues. Germline assignment: CDR1 SGHTA and CDR2 FQGNSA. The V segment lost 7 bases and the J segment 0 bases; nucleotides outside the gene matches: 3. Full variable domain (rest looked up from reference TRBV7-2 and TRBJ1-3): GAGVSQSPSNKVTEKGKDVELRCDPISGHTALYWYRQSLGQGLEFLIYFQGNSAPDKSGLPSDRFSAERTGGSVSTLTIQRTQQEDSAVYLCASKGAASGNTIYFGEGSWLTVV.

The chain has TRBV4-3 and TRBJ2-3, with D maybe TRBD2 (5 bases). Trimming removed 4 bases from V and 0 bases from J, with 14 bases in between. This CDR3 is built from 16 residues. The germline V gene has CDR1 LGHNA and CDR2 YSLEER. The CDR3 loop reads CASSLQGLESTDTQYF. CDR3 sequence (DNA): TGCGCCAGCAGCCTGCAAGGACTCGAAAGCACAGATACGCAGTATTTT.

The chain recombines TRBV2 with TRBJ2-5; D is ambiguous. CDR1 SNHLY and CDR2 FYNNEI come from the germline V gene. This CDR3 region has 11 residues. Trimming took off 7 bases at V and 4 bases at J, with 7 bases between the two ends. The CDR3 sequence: CASTQGETQYF. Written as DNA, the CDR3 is TGTGCCAGCACCCAAGGAGAGACCCAGTACTTC.

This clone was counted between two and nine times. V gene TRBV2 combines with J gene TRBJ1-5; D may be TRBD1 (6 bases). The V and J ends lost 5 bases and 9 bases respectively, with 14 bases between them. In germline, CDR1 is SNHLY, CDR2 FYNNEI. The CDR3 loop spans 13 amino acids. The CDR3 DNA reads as TGTGCCAGCAGTTTCGGGACATCCGGGCCCCAGCATTTT. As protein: CASSFGTSGPQHF.

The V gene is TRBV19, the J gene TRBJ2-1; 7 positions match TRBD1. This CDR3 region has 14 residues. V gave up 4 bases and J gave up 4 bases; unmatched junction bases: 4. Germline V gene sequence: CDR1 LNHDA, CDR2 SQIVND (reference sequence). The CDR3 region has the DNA TGTGCCAGTAGTACCGGGACAGTTTACAATGAGCAGTTCTTC. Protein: CASSTGTVYNEQFF.

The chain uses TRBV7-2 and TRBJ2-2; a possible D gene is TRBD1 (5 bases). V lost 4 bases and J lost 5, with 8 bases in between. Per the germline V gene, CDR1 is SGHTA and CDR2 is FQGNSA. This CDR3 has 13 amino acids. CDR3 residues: CASSSQGTGELFF. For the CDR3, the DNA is TGTGCCAGCAGCTCTCAGGGTACCGGGGAGCTGTTTTTT. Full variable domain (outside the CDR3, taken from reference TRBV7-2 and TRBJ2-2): GAGVSQSPSNKVTEKGKDVELRCDPISGHTALYWYRQSLGQGLEFLIYFQGNSAPDKSGLPSDRFSAERTGGSVSTLTIQRTQQEDSAVYLCASSSQGTGELFFGEGSRLTVL.

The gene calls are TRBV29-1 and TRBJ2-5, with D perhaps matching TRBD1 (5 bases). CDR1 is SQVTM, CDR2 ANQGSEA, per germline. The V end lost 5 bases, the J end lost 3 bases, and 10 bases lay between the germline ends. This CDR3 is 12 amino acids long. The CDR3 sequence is CSVSKGKETQYF. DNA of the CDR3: TGCAGCGTTAGTAAGGGGAAAGAGACCCAGTACTTC.

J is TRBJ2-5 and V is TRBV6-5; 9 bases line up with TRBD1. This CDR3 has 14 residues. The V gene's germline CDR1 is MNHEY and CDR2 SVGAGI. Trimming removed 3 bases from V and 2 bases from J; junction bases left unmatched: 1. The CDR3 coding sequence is TGTGCCAGCAGTTATGGGACAGGGCAAGAGACCCAGTACTTC. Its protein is CASSYGTGQETQYF.

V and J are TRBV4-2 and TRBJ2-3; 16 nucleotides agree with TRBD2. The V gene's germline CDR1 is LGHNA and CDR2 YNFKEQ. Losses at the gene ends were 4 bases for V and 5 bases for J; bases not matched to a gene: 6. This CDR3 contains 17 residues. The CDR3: CASSPGLAGGALDTQYF. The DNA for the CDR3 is TGTGCCAGCAGCCCGGGACTAGCGGGGGGGGCGTTAGATACGCAGTATTTT.

CDR3 nucleotide sequence: TGTGCCAGCAGCCTCAGGGCAACTAATGAAAAACTGTTTTTT. It codes for CASSLRATNEKLFF. The V call is TRBV7-2, the J call TRBJ1-4; maybe TRBD1 (5 bases). Trimming stripped 5 bases from V and 0 bases from J, with 7 bases between. The germline V gene encodes CDR1 SGHTA and CDR2 FQGNSA. The CDR3 is made up of 14 amino acids.

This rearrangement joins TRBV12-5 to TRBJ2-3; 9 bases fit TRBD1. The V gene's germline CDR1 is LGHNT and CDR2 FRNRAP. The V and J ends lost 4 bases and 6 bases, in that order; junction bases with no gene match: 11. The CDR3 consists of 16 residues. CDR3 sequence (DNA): TGTGCTAGTGGTTGGGGACAGGGCCGGGGGGCGGATACGCAGTATTTT. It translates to CASGWGQGRGADTQYF.

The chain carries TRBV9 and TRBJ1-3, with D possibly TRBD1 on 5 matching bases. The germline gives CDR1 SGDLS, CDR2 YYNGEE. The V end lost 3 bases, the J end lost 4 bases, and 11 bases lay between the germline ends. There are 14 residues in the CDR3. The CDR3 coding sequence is TGTGCCAGCAGCGCGACGGGGGACGGAAACACCATATATTTT. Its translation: CASSATGDGNTIYF.

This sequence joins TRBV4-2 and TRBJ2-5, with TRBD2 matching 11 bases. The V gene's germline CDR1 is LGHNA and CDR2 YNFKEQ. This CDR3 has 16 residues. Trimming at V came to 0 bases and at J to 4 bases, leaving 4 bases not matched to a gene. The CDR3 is CASSQDIAGGGETQYF. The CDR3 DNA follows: TGTGCCAGCAGCCAAGATATAGCGGGGGGGGGAGAGACCCAGTACTTC.